The entry below gives a single T cell receptor beta chain sequence along with its context. Antigen unknown. This entry comes from a study of regulatory T cells in long-lasting Graves disease. Time point: persistent/refractory GD, antithyroid drugs over 5 years with positive TRAb. PBMCs provided the RNA from which the TCR library was made. Doctors identified Graves' disease using the American Thyroid Association guidelines. Study-level points and caveats: Persistent disease showed a preference for TRBV28, TRBJ1-2 and TRBJ2-5. Persistent Graves' cases showed lower TCR diversity than newly diagnosed cases.

Germline values: CDR1 SGHNT, CDR2 YYREEE (reference sequence). This CDR3 is built from 15 residues. The V end was cut by 0 bases, the J end by 1 base, with 11 bases between. Relying on iRepertoire HTBI primers and Arm-PCR of CDR3 regions, the team built TCR beta libraries. Under the authors' procedure: The samples yielded 55 to 75 TRBV and 13 to 15 TRBJ segments. MiXCR, run by TCRdb on the multiplex PCR reads, gives a single entry per CDR3 protein. The V and J calls were determined by TCRdb, not by the authors. The sample has roughly 450,000 distinct CDR3 sequences, roughly 22% seen once. The specimen comprised peripheral blood mononuclear cells (PBMCs), sampled when the disease was refractory, from a patient treated with antithyroid drugs. The source is a female donor with Graves disease. This sequence joins TRBV5-4 and TRBJ2-7; possibly TRBD2 for D (5 bases). CDR3 DNA sequence: TGTGCCAGCAGCTTGGTGGGGAGTCTTTCCTACGAGCAGTACTTC. Encoded protein: CASSLVGSLSYEQYF. Full variable domain (rest looked up from reference TRBV5-4 and TRBJ2-7): ETGVTQSPTHLIKTRGQQVTLRCSSQSGHNTVSWYQQALGQGPQFIFQYYREEENGRGNFPPRFSGLQFPNYSSELNVNALELDDSALYLCASSLVGSLSYEQYFGPGTRLTVT.